The 28 T cell receptor beta chains below all came from one sample that was sequenced in a study of OX40 agonist ivuxolimab in advanced cancers. Generated by immunoSEQ multiplex PCR, the TCRdb table keeps only in-frame clones and is missing some. The table lists about 22,000 clones, 75% to 90% of them singletons. Source: CD4+ or CD8+ T cells sorted from blood, taken in a trial of the OX40 agonist ivuxolimab. The receptors shown here come from an adult with an advanced solid tumor such as melanoma, head and neck, liver or kidney cancer.

The chain is built from TRBV27 and TRBJ2-2; D unclear. Trimming removed 8 bases from V and 5 bases from J, with 9 bases in between. The germline V gene encodes CDR1 MNHEY and CDR2 SMNVEV (reference sequence). The CDR3 contains 12 residues. The CDR3 sequence is CASSFPTGELFF. The CDR3 coding sequence is TGTGCCAGCTCATTTCCAACCGGGGAGCTGTTTTTT.

The J gene is TRBJ1-1, the V gene TRBV27; D perhaps matches TRBD1 (5 bases). Looked up from germline, CDR1 is MNHEY and CDR2 is SMNVEV (reference sequence). Between the trimmed V and J ends, which lost 0 bases and 2 bases, there was a span of 10 bases. The CDR3 consists of 15 residues. The CDR3 DNA reads as TGTGCCAGCAGTTTATCGCAGGGACTTAACACTGAAGCTTTCTTT. Encoded protein: CASSLSQGLNTEAFF.

The chain is built from TRBV29-1 and TRBJ1-2; D is perhaps TRBD1 (5 bases). Trimming pared 7 bases from V and 6 bases from J, leaving 30 bases between. The CDR3 has 17 amino acids. Looked up from germline, CDR1 is SQVTM and CDR2 is ANQGSEA. The CDR3: CSAAGYQEDHVYNGYTF. CDR3 coding DNA: TGCAGCGCTGCAGGGTACCAAGAGGACCACGTCTATAATGGCTACACCTTC. Filled out from reference TRBV29-1 and TRBJ1-2, the complete variable domain reads SAVISQKPSRDICQRGTSLTIQCQVDSQVTMMFWYRQQPGQSLTLIATANQGSEATYESGFVIDKFPISRPNLTFSTLTVSNMSPEDSSIYLCSAAGYQEDHVYNGYTFGSGTRLTVV.

This chain uses TRBV7-9 with TRBJ2-1; 12 positions match TRBD1. The CDR3 runs to 15 residues. Germline V gene sequence: CDR1 SEHNR, CDR2 FQNEAQ (reference sequence). Trimming at V came to 3 bases and at J to 8 bases, leaving 5 bases not matched to a gene. The CDR3 loop is CASSLGQGAGDEQFF. In nucleotides, the CDR3 is TGTGCCAGCAGCTTGGGACAGGGGGCCGGGGATGAGCAGTTCTTC.

The rearrangement uses TRBV4-2 and TRBJ2-5, with TRBD2 identical over 13 bases. This CDR3 region has 19 residues. CDR1 is LGHNA and CDR2 is YNFKEQ in the germline V gene. The junction had 10 bases not matched to a gene; V was cut back by 2 bases and J by 1 base. The CDR3 DNA sequence: TGTGCCAGCAGCCAAAAAACTAGCGGGGGGGCGGGGCTCCAAGAGACCCAGTACTTC. Protein: CASSQKTSGGAGLQETQYF.

The chain recombines TRBV7-8 with TRBJ1-1; possibly TRBD1 for D (6 bases). Germline CDR1 reads SGHVS; CDR2 reads FQNEAQ. The CDR3 runs to 16 residues. V dropped 5 bases and J dropped 7 bases, with 23 bases sitting between them. CDR3 in DNA: TGTGCCAGCAGCCGCGAAAGCGTAGGGGGTATGGTTGAAGCTTTCTTT. It yields the protein CASSRESVGGMVEAFF.

The rearrangement joins TRBV5-4 to TRBJ1-6; unclear D gene. The germline V gene encodes CDR1 SGHNT and CDR2 YYREEE (reference sequence). V lost 4 bases and J 6 bases, leaving 11 bases between the germline ends. This CDR3 comprises 14 residues. The CDR3 is CASSQDGVNSPLHF. The DNA for the CDR3 is TGTGCCAGCAGCCAGGACGGGGTTAATTCACCCCTCCACTTT.

V gene TRBV4-3 combines with J gene TRBJ2-7, with TRBD2 matching over 7 bases. With 0 bases clipped from V and 0 bases from J, the junction kept 5 bases outside the gene matches. Germline assignment: CDR1 LGHNA and CDR2 YSLEER. The CDR3 covers 16 residues. The CDR3 coding sequence is TGCGCCAGCAGCCAAGATAGGGACTACAGCTCCTACGAGCAGTACTTC. Residues: CASSQDRDYSSYEQYF.

The CDR3: CSVVDPDNEQFF. Here the CDR3 DNA reads TGCAGCGTTGTCGACCCTGACAATGAGCAGTTCTTC. This chain joins TRBV29-1 and TRBJ2-1; D is ambiguous. V shed 4 bases and J shed 5 bases, with 9 bases lying between them. Per germline, CDR1 SQVTM and CDR2 ANQGSEA. The CDR3 runs to 12 residues.

CDR3 coding DNA: TGTGCCAGCAGCCTATCGCAGGGGATCGGCTACACCTTC. Amino acids: CASSLSQGIGYTF. The gene calls are TRBV7-2 and TRBJ1-2; D possibly corresponds to TRBD1 (6 bases). The ends were cut back, 5 bases at V and 8 bases at J, with 15 bases in the middle. The germline gives CDR1 SGHTA, CDR2 FQGNSA. The CDR3 spans 13 residues.

The V and J genes are TRBV5-8 and TRBJ1-6, with D hard to call. The CDR3 totals 15 residues. V was clipped by 0 bases and J by 10 bases, with 14 bases between them. Germline loops: CDR1 SGHTS, CDR2 YDEGEE. The CDR3 coding sequence is TGTGCCAGCAGCTTGGGGTCGCAGGAGTTCTCACCCCTCCACTTT. Translated, it gives CASSLGSQEFSPLHF.

This clone was observed a single time. Sequence at one end of the junction differs from germline and may be a read error. The J gene is TRBJ2-3, the V gene TRBV7-7; D is tentatively TRBD1 or TRBD2 (6 bases each). CDR3 length: 13 residues. The germline gives CDR1 SSHAT, CDR2 FNYEAQ (reference sequence). Written as DNA, the CDR3 is TGTGCTAGCAGCTTAGGGGGGAGAGATACGCAGTATTTT. Its translation: CASSLGGRDTQYF.

This chain links TRBV4-1 with TRBJ2-3, with TRBD1 matching over 11 bases. Germline V CDR1 and CDR2: MGHRA, YSYEKL. The CDR3 is 16 residues long. V lost 0 bases and J lost 6; bases outside the gene matches: 5. In DNA form, the CDR3 reads TGCGCCAGCAGCCAAGAACGGACAGGGGGCTCGGATACGCAGTATTTT. Residues: CASSQERTGGSDTQYF.

This chain connects TRBV28 to TRBJ2-6; D not resolved. V lost 7 bases to trimming and J lost 2 bases, with 6 bases between them. The CDR3 contains 13 residues. CDR1 is MDHEN and CDR2 is SYDVKM in the germline V gene. In nucleotides, the CDR3 is TGTGCCAGCAAGGAAGCTGGGGCCAACGTCCTGACTTTC. It encodes CASKEAGANVLTF.

This chain connects TRBV18 to TRBJ1-4; 8 bases are shared with TRBD1. CDR3 length: 15 amino acids. After removal of 4 bases from V and 12 bases from J, the junction contained 13 bases not matched to a gene. The germline gives CDR1 KGHSH, CDR2 LQKENI. CDR3 loop: CASSRQGTTSRELFF. The CDR3 coding sequence is TGTGCCAGCTCACGACAGGGGACGACGAGTAGGGAACTGTTTTTT.

V and J are TRBV28 and TRBJ2-7; D gene uncertain. Germline V lookup: CDR1 MDHEN, CDR2 SYDVKM. V lost 5 bases and J lost 4, with 6 bases in between. CDR3 length equals 11 residues. The CDR3 nucleotides are TGTGCCAGCAGTGCACAATACGAGCAGTACTTC. Translated, it gives CASSAQYEQYF. The complete variable domain, with remaining parts taken from reference TRBV28 and TRBJ2-7, reads DVKVTQSSRYLVKRTGEKVFLECVQDMDHENMFWYRQDPGLGLRLIYFSYDVKMKEKGDIPEGYSVSREKKERFSLILESASTNQTSMYLCASSAQYEQYFGPGTRLTVT.

This clone occurred once. J is TRBJ2-1 and V is TRBV4-2; D remains ambiguous. Germline V gene sequence: CDR1 LGHNA, CDR2 YNFKEQ. The V end was cut by 0 bases, the J end by 0 bases, with 12 bases between. The CDR3 is 17 amino acids. CDR3 sequence: CASSQEPPVSSYNEQFF. The CDR3 DNA reads as TGTGCCAGCAGCCAAGAGCCACCGGTAAGCTCCTACAATGAGCAGTTCTTC.

The chain links TRBV4-1 to TRBJ2-5; 8 nucleotides agree with TRBD2. Germline V gene data show CDR1 as MGHRA and CDR2 as YSYEKL. CDR3 size: 18 residues. V lost 0 bases to trimming and J lost 5 bases; unmatched junction nucleotides: 14. The CDR3 nucleotides are TGCGCCAGCAGCCAAGAGACCCTGACCGGGACTAGGAGGGAGACCCAGTACTTC. Its translation is CASSQETLTGTRRETQYF.

J is TRBJ2-1 and V is TRBV6-1; D possibly corresponds to TRBD2 (6 bases). The V end was cut by 8 bases, the J end by 0 bases, with 11 bases between. Germline V gene sequence: CDR1 MNHNS, CDR2 SASEGT. The CDR3 is made up of 14 amino acids. The CDR3: CASGVTSSYNEQFF. The CDR3 DNA reads TGTGCCAGCGGGGTGACTAGCTCCTACAATGAGCAGTTCTTC.

This clone was observed a few times. The chain combines TRBV29-1 with TRBJ2-5; 7 bases fit TRBD2. The CDR3 has 14 residues. Looked up from germline, CDR1 is SQVTM and CDR2 is ANQGSEA. The ends lost 5 bases at V and 5 bases at J; junction bases unmatched: 11. CDR3 sequence reads: CSVIWRERWETQYF. The CDR3 DNA sequence: TGCAGCGTTATATGGCGGGAGAGGTGGGAGACCCAGTACTTC.

The chain couples TRBV6-5 to TRBJ1-2; D gene unclear. The CDR3 sequence is 14 residues long. CDR1 MNHEY and CDR2 SVGAGI come from the germline V gene. V gave up 6 bases and J gave up 1 base, with 12 bases separating them. The CDR3 bases are TGTGCCAGCAGGGGTTTCGGTGGTAACTATGGCTACACCTTC. Its translation is CASRGFGGNYGYTF.

The chain employs TRBV27 and TRBJ1-2, with a tentative D call TRBD1 (5 bases). The CDR3 is 14 amino acids. Trimming removed 2 bases at V and 4 bases at J, with 11 bases between. Germline V gene lookup returns CDR1 MNHEY and CDR2 SMNVEV (reference sequence). Written as DNA, the CDR3 is TGTGCCAGCAGTTTAGGGGGTCTAGGCTATGGCTACACCTTC. Translating gives CASSLGGLGYGYTF.

The V call is TRBV18, the J call TRBJ2-3; D is unclear. Germline lookup yields CDR1 KGHSH and CDR2 LQKENI. V was pared by 2 bases and J by 6 bases, with 12 bases between. The CDR3 is made up of 14 amino acids. In nucleotides, the CDR3 is TGTGCCAGCTCACCAGGGCGAGACCTTGATACGCAGTATTTT. This sequence encodes CASSPGRDLDTQYF.

V usage is TRBV19 and J usage is TRBJ1-2; D remains unclear. The CDR3 loop spans 12 amino acids. Per the germline V gene, CDR1 is LNHDA and CDR2 is SQIVND (reference sequence). V was shortened by 1 base and J by 5 bases, with 5 bases between the two germline ends. CDR3: CASSIGPYGYTF. In DNA form, the CDR3 reads TGTGCCAGTAGTATAGGACCATATGGCTACACCTTC.

The chain links TRBV7-9 to TRBJ2-1; 7 nucleotides match TRBD2. V lost 5 bases and J lost 4; bases outside the gene matches: 11. The V gene's germline CDR1 is SEHNR and CDR2 FQNEAQ (reference sequence). This CDR3 spans 16 amino acids. The CDR3 is CASSPLARVLYNEQFF. The CDR3 bases are TGTGCCAGCAGCCCACTAGCGCGGGTCCTGTACAATGAGCAGTTCTTC.

This clone was observed a single time. CDR3 nucleotides: TGTGCCAGCAGCTTATCGGATGCTAGGCCAGATACGCAGTATTTT. It is translated as CASSLSDARPDTQYF. The chain recombines TRBV7-8 with TRBJ2-3; D not resolved. The V gene's germline CDR1 is SGHVS and CDR2 FQNEAQ. V shed 2 bases and J shed 4 bases, with 13 bases lying between them. The CDR3 is 15 amino acids.

The chain recombines TRBV5-6 with TRBJ2-7; no clear D. Germline assignment: CDR1 SGHDT and CDR2 YYEEEE. V lost 0 bases to trimming and J lost 1 base, with 8 bases between them. This CDR3 is built from 14 residues. The CDR3 DNA follows: TGTGCCAGCAGCTTGGTTTCGAGATCCTACGAGCAGTACTTC. Residues: CASSLVSRSYEQYF.

This clone is categorized as medium-sized (0.01 to 0.1%). V gene TRBV7-6 combines with J gene TRBJ2-7; D may be TRBD1 (6 bases). The CDR3 runs 14 residues. V lost 5 bases and J 5 bases, leaving 16 bases between the germline ends. Germline loops: CDR1 SGHVS, CDR2 FNYEAQ. Here the CDR3 reads CASSETQGLHEQYF. The CDR3 nucleotides are TGTGCCAGCAGCGAAACACAGGGTCTCCACGAGCAGTACTTC. Drawing the rest from reference TRBV7-6 and TRBJ2-7, the complete variable domain is GAGVSQSPRYKVTKRGQDVALRCDPISGHVSLYWYRQALGQGPEFLTYFNYEAQQDKSGLPNDRFSAERPEGSISTLTIQRTEQRDSAMYRCASSETQGLHEQYFGPGTRLTVT.